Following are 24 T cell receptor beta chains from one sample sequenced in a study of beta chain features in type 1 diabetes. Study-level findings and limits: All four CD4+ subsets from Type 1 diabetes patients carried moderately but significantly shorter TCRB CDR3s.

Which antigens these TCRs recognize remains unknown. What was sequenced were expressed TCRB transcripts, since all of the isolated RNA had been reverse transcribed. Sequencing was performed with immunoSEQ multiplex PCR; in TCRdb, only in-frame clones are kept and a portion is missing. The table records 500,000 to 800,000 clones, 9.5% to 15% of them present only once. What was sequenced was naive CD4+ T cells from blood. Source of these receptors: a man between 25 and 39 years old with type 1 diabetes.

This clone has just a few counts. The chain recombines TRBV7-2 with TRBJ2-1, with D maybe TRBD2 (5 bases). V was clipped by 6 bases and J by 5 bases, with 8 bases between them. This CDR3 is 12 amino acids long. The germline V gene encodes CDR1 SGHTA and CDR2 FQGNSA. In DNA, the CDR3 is TGTGCCAGCAGGGACTTCCACAATGAGCAGTTCTTC. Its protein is CASRDFHNEQFF.

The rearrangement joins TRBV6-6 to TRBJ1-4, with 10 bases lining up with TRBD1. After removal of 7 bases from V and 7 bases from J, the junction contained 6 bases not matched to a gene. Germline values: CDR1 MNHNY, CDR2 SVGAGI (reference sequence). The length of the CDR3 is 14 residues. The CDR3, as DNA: TGTGCCAGCATGCCGGGACAGGGGAGTGAAAAACTGTTTTTT. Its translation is CASMPGQGSEKLFF.

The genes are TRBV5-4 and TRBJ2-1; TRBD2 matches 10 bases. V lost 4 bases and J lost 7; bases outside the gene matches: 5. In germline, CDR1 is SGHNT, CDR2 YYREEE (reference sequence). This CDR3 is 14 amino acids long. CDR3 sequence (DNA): TGTGCCAGCAGCGCCGGGACTAGCGTTAATGAGCAGTTCTTC. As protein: CASSAGTSVNEQFF.

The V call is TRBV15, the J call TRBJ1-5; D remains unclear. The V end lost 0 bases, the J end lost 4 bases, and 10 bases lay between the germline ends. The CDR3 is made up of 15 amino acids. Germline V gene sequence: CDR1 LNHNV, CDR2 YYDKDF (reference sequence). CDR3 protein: CATSRDRAANQPQHF. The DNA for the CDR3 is TGTGCCACCAGCAGAGATAGGGCAGCTAATCAGCCCCAGCATTTT.

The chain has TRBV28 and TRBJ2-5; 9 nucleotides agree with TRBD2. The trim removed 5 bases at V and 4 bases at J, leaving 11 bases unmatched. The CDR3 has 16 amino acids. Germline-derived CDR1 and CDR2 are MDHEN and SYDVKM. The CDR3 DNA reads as TGTGCCAGCAGTCTCCCTCAAGCGGGGGGTGGAGAGACCCAGTACTTC. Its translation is CASSLPQAGGGETQYF.

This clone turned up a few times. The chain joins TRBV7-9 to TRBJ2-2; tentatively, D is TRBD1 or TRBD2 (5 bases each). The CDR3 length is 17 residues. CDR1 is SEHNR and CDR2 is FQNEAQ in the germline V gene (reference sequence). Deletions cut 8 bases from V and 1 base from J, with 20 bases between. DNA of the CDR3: TGTGCCAGCGGAATCCGGGACCTCAACCGGAACACCGGGGAGCTGTTTTTT. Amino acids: CASGIRDLNRNTGELFF. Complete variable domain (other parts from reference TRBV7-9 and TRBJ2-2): DTGVSQNPRHKITKRGQNVTFRCDPISEHNRLYWYRQTLGQGPEFLTYFQNEAQLEKSRLLSDRFSAERPKGSFSTLEIQRTEQGDSAMYLCASGIRDLNRNTGELFFGEGSRLTVL.

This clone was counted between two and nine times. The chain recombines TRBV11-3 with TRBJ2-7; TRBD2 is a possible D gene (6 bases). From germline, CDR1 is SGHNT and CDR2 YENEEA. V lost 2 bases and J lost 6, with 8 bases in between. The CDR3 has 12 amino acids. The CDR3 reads CASSLMGGEQYF. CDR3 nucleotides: TGTGCCAGCAGCTTAATGGGAGGCGAGCAGTACTTC.

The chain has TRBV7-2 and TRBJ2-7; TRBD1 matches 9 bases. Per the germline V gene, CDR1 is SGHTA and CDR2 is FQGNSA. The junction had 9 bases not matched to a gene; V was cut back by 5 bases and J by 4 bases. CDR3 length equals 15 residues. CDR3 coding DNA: TGTGCCAGCAGCCCCGGACAGGGGACGGTGTACGAGCAGTACTTC. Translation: CASSPGQGTVYEQYF. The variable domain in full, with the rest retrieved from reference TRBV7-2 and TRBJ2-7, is GAGVSQSPSNKVTEKGKDVELRCDPISGHTALYWYRQSLGQGLEFLIYFQGNSAPDKSGLPSDRFSAERTGGSVSTLTIQRTQQEDSAVYLCASSPGQGTVYEQYFGPGTRLTVT.

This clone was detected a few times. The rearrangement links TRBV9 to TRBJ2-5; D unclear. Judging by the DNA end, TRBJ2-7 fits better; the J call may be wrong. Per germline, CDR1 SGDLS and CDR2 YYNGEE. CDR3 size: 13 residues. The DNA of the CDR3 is TGTGCCAGCAGCGTAGGCATCAACTACGAGCAGTACTTC. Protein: CASSVGINYEQYF.

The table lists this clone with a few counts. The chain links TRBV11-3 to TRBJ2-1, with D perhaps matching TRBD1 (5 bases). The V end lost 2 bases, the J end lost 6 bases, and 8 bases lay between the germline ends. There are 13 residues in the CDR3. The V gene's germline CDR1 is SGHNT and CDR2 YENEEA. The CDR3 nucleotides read TGTGCCAGCAGCTTACAGGGTAGCAATGAGCAGTTCTTC. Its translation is CASSLQGSNEQFF.

CDR3 region: CASSVEASSNTGELFF. The CDR3 DNA reads as TGTGCCAGCAGCGTAGAGGCCAGTTCGAACACCGGGGAGCTGTTTTTT. The chain combines TRBV9 with TRBJ2-2, with D unresolved. Trimming shortened V by 0 bases and J by 0 bases, and 9 bases separated the two germline ends. From germline, CDR1 is SGDLS and CDR2 YYNGEE. This CDR3 contains 16 residues.

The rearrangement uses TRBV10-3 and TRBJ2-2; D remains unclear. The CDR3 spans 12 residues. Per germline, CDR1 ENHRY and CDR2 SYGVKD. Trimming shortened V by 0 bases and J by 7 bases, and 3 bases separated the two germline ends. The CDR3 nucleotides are TGTGCCATCAGTGAGTCGGTCGGGGAGCTGTTTTTT. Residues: CAISESVGELFF.

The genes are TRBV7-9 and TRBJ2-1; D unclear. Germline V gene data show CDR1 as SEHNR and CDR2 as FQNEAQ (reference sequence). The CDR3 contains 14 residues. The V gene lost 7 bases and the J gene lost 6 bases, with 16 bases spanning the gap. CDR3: CASIDGVYSNEQFF. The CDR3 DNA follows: TGTGCCAGCATCGATGGAGTTTACTCCAATGAGCAGTTCTTC.

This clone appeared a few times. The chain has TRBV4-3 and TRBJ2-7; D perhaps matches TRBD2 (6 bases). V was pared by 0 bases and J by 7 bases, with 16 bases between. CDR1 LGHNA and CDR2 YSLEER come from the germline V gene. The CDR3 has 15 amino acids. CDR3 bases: TGCGCCAGCAGCCAAGATTTTGGTGTGGGGAGGGAGCAGTACTTC. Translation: CASSQDFGVGREQYF.

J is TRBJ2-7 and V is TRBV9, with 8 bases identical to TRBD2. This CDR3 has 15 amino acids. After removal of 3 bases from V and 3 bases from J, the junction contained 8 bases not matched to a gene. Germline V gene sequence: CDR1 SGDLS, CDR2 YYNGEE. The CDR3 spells CASSAFPAGDYEQYF. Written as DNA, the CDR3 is TGTGCCAGCAGCGCCTTCCCAGCGGGGGACTACGAGCAGTACTTC.

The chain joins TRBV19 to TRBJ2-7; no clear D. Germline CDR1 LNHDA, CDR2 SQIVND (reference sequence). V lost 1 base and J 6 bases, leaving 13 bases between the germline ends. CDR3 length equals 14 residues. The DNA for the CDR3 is TGTGCCAGTAGTATAGGGCAGAAGAATACCGAGCAGTACTTC. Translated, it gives CASSIGQKNTEQYF.

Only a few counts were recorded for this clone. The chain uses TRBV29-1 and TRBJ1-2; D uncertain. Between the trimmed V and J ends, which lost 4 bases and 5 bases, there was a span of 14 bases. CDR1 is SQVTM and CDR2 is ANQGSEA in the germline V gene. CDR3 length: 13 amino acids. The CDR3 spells CSVAGPALYGYTF. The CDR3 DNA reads TGCAGCGTTGCTGGGCCAGCTCTATATGGCTACACCTTC.

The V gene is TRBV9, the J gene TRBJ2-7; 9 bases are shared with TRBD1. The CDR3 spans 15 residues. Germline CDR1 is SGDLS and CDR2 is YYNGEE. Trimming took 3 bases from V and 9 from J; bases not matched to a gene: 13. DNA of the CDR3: TGTGCCAGCAGCGCAAGGACAGGGGCAGGGGGAGGGCAGTACTTC. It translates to CASSARTGAGGGQYF.

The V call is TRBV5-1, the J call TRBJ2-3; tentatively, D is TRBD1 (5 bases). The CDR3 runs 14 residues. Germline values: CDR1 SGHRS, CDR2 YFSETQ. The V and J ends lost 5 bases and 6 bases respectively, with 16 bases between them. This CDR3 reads CASRKDTPVDTQYF. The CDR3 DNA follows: TGCGCCAGCAGAAAGGACACCCCGGTGGATACGCAGTATTTT.

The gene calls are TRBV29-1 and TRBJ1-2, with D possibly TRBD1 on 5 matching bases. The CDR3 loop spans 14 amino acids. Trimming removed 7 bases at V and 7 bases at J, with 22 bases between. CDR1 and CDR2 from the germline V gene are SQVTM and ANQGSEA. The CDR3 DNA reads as TGCAGCGCATCCGACGACCTCACAGGTAGTGGCTACACCTTC. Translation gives CSASDDLTGSGYTF.

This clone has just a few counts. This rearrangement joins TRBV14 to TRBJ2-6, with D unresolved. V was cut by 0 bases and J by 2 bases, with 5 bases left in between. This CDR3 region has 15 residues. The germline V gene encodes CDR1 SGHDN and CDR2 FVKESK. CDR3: CASSQDRAGANVLTF. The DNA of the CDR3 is TGTGCCAGCAGCCAAGATCGGGCTGGGGCCAACGTCCTGACTTTC.

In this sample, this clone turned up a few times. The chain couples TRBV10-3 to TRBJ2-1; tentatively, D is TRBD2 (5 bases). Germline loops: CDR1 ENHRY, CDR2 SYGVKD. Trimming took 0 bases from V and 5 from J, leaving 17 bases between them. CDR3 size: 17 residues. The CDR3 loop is CAISESPGRSGNNEQFF. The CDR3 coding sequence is TGTGCCATCAGTGAGTCCCCAGGCAGGTCGGGGAACAATGAGCAGTTCTTC.

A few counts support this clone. CDR3 in DNA: TGTGCCAGCAGCTTAGATGTCAGGGGGAATGAGCAGTTCTTC. Translation gives CASSLDVRGNEQFF. The chain has TRBV7-9 and TRBJ2-1, with 7 positions matching TRBD1. This CDR3 contains 14 residues. CDR1 and CDR2 (germline): SEHNR, FQNEAQ (reference sequence). V gave up 1 base and J gave up 7 bases; unmatched junction bases: 4.

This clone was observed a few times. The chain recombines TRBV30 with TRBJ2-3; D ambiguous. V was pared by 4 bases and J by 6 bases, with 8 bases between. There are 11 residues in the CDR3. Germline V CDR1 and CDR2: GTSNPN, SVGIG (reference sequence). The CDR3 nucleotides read TGTGCCTGGACCCACGGGGATACGCAGTATTTT. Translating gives CAWTHGDTQYF.